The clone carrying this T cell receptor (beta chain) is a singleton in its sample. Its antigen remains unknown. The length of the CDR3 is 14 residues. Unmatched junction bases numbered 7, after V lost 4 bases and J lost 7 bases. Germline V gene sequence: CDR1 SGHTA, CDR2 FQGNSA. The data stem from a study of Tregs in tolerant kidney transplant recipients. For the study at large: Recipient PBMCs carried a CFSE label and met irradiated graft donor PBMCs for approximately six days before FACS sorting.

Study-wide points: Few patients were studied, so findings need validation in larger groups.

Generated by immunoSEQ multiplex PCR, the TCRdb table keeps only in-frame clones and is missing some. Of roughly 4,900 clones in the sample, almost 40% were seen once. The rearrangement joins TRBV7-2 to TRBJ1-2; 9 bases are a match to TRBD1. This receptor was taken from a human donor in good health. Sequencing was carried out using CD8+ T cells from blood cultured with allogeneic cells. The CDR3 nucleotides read TGTGCCAGCAGCTCGATGGACAGGGGATTTGGCTACACCTTC. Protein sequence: CASSSMDRGFGYTF.